Below are 18 T cell receptor beta chains sequenced from a single sample in a study of blood T cell repertoires in COVID-19. Assay used: immunoSEQ multiplex PCR; TCRdb lists only in-frame clones, some missing. The table records 50,000 to 80,000 clones, 88% of them present only once. Sequencing used peripheral blood. These receptors all stem from a woman aged 60 to 75 with COVID-19, enrolled during active disease.

This chain joins TRBV4-3 and TRBJ2-1; 7 bases are shared with TRBD2. V lost 5 bases, J lost 3 bases, and 16 bases stayed unmatched. Germline CDR1 and CDR2: LGHNA and YSLEER. This CDR3 has 18 residues. CDR3 loop: CASSSGSGSGTLYNEQFF. In DNA, the CDR3 is TGCGCCAGCAGCTCCGGGAGTGGCAGCGGGACCCTCTACAATGAGCAGTTCTTC.

The chain is built from TRBV29-1 and TRBJ1-1, with TRBD1 as a possible D gene (6 bases). V dropped 6 bases and J dropped 4 bases, with 12 bases sitting between them. The CDR3 length is 12 residues. Germline CDR1 reads SQVTM; CDR2 reads ANQGSEA. CDR3 in amino acids: CSVRQVGTEAFF. The CDR3, as DNA: TGCAGCGTCCGACAGGTTGGCACTGAAGCTTTCTTT.

The chain couples TRBV30 to TRBJ1-4; 10 bases are shared with TRBD1. Trimming took 2 bases from V and 5 from J; bases not matched to a gene: 11. Germline assignment: CDR1 GTSNPN and CDR2 SVGIG (reference sequence). CDR3 length: 17 residues. The CDR3 DNA reads TGTGCCTGGAGTACGTGGGACAGGGGAGGACTCAATGAAAAACTGTTTTTT. It codes for CAWSTWDRGGLNEKLFF. Looking up the rest from reference TRBV30 and TRBJ1-4 gives the full variable domain: SQTIHQWPATLVQPVGSPLSLECTVEGTSNPNLYWYRQAAGRGLQLLFYSVGIGQISSEVPQNLSASRPQDRQFILSSKKLLLSDSGFYLCAWSTWDRGGLNEKLFFGSGTQLSVL.

This rearrangement joins TRBV9 to TRBJ2-7, with TRBD2 matching 12 bases. V lost 3 bases and J lost 2; bases outside the gene matches: 9. The CDR3 sequence is 17 residues long. The germline CDR1 and CDR2 sequences are SGDLS and YYNGEE. The CDR3 loop reads CASSATPGLAGTYEQYF. The CDR3 nucleotides read TGTGCCAGCAGCGCAACCCCCGGACTAGCGGGAACCTACGAGCAGTACTTC.

V gene TRBV2 combines with J gene TRBJ2-2; 8 bases agree with TRBD2. V gave up 4 bases and J gave up 5 bases; unmatched junction bases: 6. Germline loops: CDR1 SNHLY, CDR2 FYNNEI. The CDR3 extends over 15 amino acids. Here the CDR3 DNA reads TGTGCCAGCAGTGTCCCAGCGGGAGTGACCGGGGAGCTGTTTTTT. The encoded protein is CASSVPAGVTGELFF.

The chain employs TRBV30 and TRBJ1-1; 11 nucleotides match TRBD1. The CDR3 has 15 residues. Germline V gives CDR1 GTSNPN, CDR2 SVGIG (reference sequence). Trimming at V came to 3 bases and at J to 5 bases, leaving 8 bases not matched to a gene. The CDR3 here is CAWSIGGTGGTEAFF. The DNA for the CDR3 is TGTGCCTGGAGCATCGGGGGGACAGGGGGAACTGAAGCTTTCTTT.

This clone is a singleton in its sample. This sequence joins TRBV28 and TRBJ1-2; a possible D gene is TRBD1 (6 bases). Trimming stripped 2 bases from V and 6 bases from J, with 16 bases between. The CDR3 totals 15 residues. Germline V gene sequence: CDR1 MDHEN, CDR2 SYDVKM. The CDR3 protein is CASSLAGVTLHGYTF. The CDR3 nucleotides read TGTGCCAGCAGTTTAGCAGGGGTGACGCTCCATGGCTACACCTTC.

The V and J genes are TRBV5-1 and TRBJ1-1, with TRBD1 matching 7 bases. Trimming at V came to 0 bases and at J to 1 base, leaving 0 bases not matched to a gene. The germline gives CDR1 SGHRS, CDR2 YFSETQ. The CDR3 runs 14 residues. The CDR3 coding sequence is TGCGCCAGCAGCTTGGGGACAGGGAACACTGAAGCTTTCTTT. Its translation: CASSLGTGNTEAFF.

The V call is TRBV27, the J call TRBJ1-4, with a tentative D call TRBD1 (6 bases). The CDR3 is made up of 12 amino acids. The ends were cut back, 4 bases at V and 10 bases at J, with 10 bases in the middle. Germline assignment: CDR1 MNHEY and CDR2 SMNVEV (reference sequence). This chain's CDR3 is CASSYIGGKLFF. The CDR3 DNA reads as TGTGCCAGCAGTTACATAGGGGGAAAACTGTTTTTT.

The chain is built from TRBV6-6 and TRBJ2-2; 9 nucleotides agree with TRBD1. V lost 4 bases and J lost 2; bases outside the gene matches: 5. This CDR3 has 16 amino acids. Germline V gene data show CDR1 as MNHNY and CDR2 as SVGAGI (reference sequence). CDR3 sequence (DNA): TGTGCCAGCAGTTTCACAGGGGGCTTTAACACCGGGGAGCTGTTTTTT. Translating gives CASSFTGGFNTGELFF.

This clone was seen a single time. V is TRBV5-8 and J is TRBJ1-5; D perhaps matches TRBD1 (6 bases). Trimming took off 4 bases at V and 2 bases at J, with 7 bases between the two ends. The CDR3 spans 13 residues. Germline loops: CDR1 SGHTS, CDR2 YDEGEE. This chain's CDR3 is CASSRQGNQPQHF. CDR3 coding DNA: TGTGCCAGCAGCCGACAGGGCAATCAGCCCCAGCATTTT.

This chain joins TRBV14 and TRBJ1-6; TRBD1 is a possible D gene (5 bases). Germline-derived CDR1 and CDR2 are SGHDN and FVKESK. The CDR3 loop spans 16 amino acids. V was pared by 1 base and J by 4 bases, with 11 bases between. The CDR3 sequence is CASSQAGRGYNSPLHF. In nucleotides, the CDR3 is TGTGCCAGCAGCCAAGCGGGACGGGGGTATAATTCACCCCTCCACTTT. Full variable domain (missing parts from reference TRBV14 and TRBJ1-6): EAGVTQFPSHSVIEKGQTVTLRCDPISGHDNLYWYRRVMGKEIKFLLHFVKESKQDESGMPNNRFLAERTGGTYSTLKVQPAELEDSGVYFCASSQAGRGYNSPLHFGNGTRLTVT.

The chain uses TRBV28 and TRBJ2-5, with unresolved D. This CDR3 is built from 14 residues. The germline V and J ends were trimmed by 7 bases and 5 bases, with 17 bases remaining between them. Germline lookup yields CDR1 MDHEN and CDR2 SYDVKM. CDR3 bases: TGTGCCAGCAAGGCCCCACAGTTTCAGGAGACCCAGTACTTC. Translated, it gives CASKAPQFQETQYF.

The V and J genes are TRBV7-9 and TRBJ2-5, with D tentatively TRBD2 (6 bases). Trimming took 2 bases from V and 5 from J, leaving 9 bases between them. The CDR3 runs 13 residues. Germline-derived CDR1 and CDR2 are SEHNR and FQNEAQ (reference sequence). The CDR3 DNA sequence: TGTGCCAGCAGCTTATCTGGGGGGGAGACCCAGTACTTC. This gives the protein CASSLSGGETQYF.

V usage is TRBV6-5 and J usage is TRBJ1-5; a weak D match, TRBD1 (5 bases). The V gene's germline CDR1 is MNHEY and CDR2 SVGAGI. The CDR3 contains 14 residues. Trimming pared 6 bases from V and 4 bases from J, leaving 13 bases between. CDR3 sequence (DNA): TGTGCCAGCAGACCTATGACAGAGAATCAGCCCCAGCATTTT. It translates to CASRPMTENQPQHF.

The gene calls are TRBV10-3 and TRBJ2-7, with D tentatively TRBD1 (6 bases). Germline CDR1 and CDR2: ENHRY and SYGVKD. This CDR3 comprises 14 residues. V lost 4 bases to trimming and J lost 0 bases, with 10 bases between them. CDR3 region: CAISGTVSSYEQYF. CDR3 DNA: TGTGCCATCAGTGGGACAGTCAGCTCCTACGAGCAGTACTTC.

The chain is built from TRBV12-3 or TRBV12-4 and TRBJ1-2; D remains ambiguous. The CDR3 length is 12 residues. The V and J ends lost 1 base and 7 bases respectively, with 7 bases between them. This chain's CDR3 is CASSLGPGGYTF. The CDR3 DNA is TGTGCCAGCAGTTTAGGACCAGGTGGCTACACCTTC.

V is TRBV29-1 and J is TRBJ1-1, with D perhaps TRBD1 (6 bases). The CDR3 length is 12 residues. Trimming removed 7 bases at V and 11 bases at J, with 20 bases between. Per germline, CDR1 SQVTM and CDR2 ANQGSEA. CDR3 sequence reads: CSGTGTSPEAFF. The DNA of the CDR3 is TGCAGCGGGACCGGGACATCTCCGGAGGCTTTCTTT.